This TCR beta chain comes out of a study of blood T cells in healthy people across ages. Germline lookup yields CDR1 KGHDR and CDR2 SFDVKD. CDR3 length equals 16 residues. V was trimmed by 3 bases and J by 4 bases, leaving 15 bases between them. This clonotype has only a few counts. Next came a second PCR, run for about 7 to 12 cycles, which used a sample-barcoded 5' primer along with a J-beta primer mix. TCRdb analysed the 5' RACE reads with MiXCR anew, one entry per CDR3 protein. The table includes hundreds of thousands of distinct CDR3 sequences, approximately 31% detected once. The chain employs TRBV24-1 and TRBJ2-1, with D perhaps assigned TRBD1 or TRBD2 (5 bases each). This sequence originates from a woman aged 80 or over in good health. Sequencing used blood. In DNA form, the CDR3 reads TGTGCCACCAGTGATCCGCAGGGAGAAAAATACAATGAGCAGTTCTTC. Amino acid sequence: CATSDPQGEKYNEQFF.